The entry that follows covers one TCR beta chain sequence. This CDR3 comprises 13 residues. Trimming removed 8 bases at V and 5 bases at J, with 13 bases between. Germline V gene data show CDR1 as ENHRY and CDR2 as SYGVKD. These data come from a study of metastatic and nonmetastatic thyroid tumors. Authors' processing steps: A classifier of distant metastasis in papillary thyroid cancer was built from CDR3 differences (across clinicopathological groups). TCRdb re-called the PCR reads with MiXCR. TCRdb's processing, not the study's, gives the V and J calls here. In the table there are about 18,000 clones, more than 25% of which are singletons. There were no patients who had received any treatment before thyroid surgery.

The sequencing input was tumor tissue. This sequence was found in a female donor with papillary thyroid cancer or a benign thyroid nodule (not recorded which). Some clones in this sample may be carry-over from other donors' samples. The rearrangement links TRBV10-3 to TRBJ1-5; no reliable D call. This chain's CDR3 is CAIAGSSDQPQHF. CDR3 nucleotides: TGTGCCATCGCGGGGAGTTCCGATCAGCCCCAGCATTTT.